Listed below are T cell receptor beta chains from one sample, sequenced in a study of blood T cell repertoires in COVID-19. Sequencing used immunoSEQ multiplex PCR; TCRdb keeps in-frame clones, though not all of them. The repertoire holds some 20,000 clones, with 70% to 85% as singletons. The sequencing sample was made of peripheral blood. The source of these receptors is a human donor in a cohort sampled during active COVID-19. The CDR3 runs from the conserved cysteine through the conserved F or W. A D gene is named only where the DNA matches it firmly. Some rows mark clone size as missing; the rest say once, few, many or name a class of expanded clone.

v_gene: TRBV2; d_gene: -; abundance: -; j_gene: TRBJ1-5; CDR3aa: CASSEQRSNQPQHF; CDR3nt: TGTGCCAGCAGTGAACAGCGGAGCAATCAGCCCCAGCATTTT
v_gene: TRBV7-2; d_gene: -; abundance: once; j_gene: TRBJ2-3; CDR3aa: CASSFRSRGDTQYF; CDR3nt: TGTGCCAGCAGCTTCCGATCACGTGGAGACACGCAGTATTTT
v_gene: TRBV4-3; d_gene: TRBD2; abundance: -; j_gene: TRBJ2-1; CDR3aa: CASSQGPSGSYNEQFF; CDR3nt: TGCGCCAGCAGCCAAGGCCCTAGCGGCTCCTACAATGAGCAGTTCTTC
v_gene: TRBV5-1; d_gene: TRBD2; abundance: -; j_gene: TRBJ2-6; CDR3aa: CASSFRLAGDSGANVLTF; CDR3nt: TGCGCCAGCAGCTTTCGACTAGCGGGGGACTCTGGGGCCAACGTCCTGACTTTC
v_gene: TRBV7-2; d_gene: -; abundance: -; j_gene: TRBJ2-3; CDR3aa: CASSLNAGPDTQYF; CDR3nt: TGTGCCAGCAGCTTAAACGCGGGGCCAGATACGCAGTATTTT
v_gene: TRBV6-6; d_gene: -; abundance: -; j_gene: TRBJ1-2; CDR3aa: CASSKGLPLGYTF; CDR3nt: TGTGCCAGCAGTAAGGGACTTCCCCTAGGCTACACCTTC
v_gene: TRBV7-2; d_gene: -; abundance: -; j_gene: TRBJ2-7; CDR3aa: CASSLSPLDFYEQYF; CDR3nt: TGTGCCAGCAGCTTAAGTCCACTAGACTTCTACGAGCAGTACTTC
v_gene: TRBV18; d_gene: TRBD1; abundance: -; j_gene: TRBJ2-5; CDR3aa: CASSPRGQTQETQYF; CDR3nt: TGTGCCAGCTCACCACGGGGACAGACTCAAGAGACCCAGTACTTC
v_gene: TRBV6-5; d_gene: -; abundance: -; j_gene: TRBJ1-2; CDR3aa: CATTDRNYGYTF; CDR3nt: TGTGCCACCACCGACAGAAACTATGGCTACACCTTC
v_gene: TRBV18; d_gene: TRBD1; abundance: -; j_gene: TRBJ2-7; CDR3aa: CASSPATGDYEQYF; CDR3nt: TGTGCCAGCTCACCAGCAACAGGGGATTACGAGCAGTACTTC
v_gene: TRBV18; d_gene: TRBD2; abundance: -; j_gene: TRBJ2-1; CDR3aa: CASSLRLAGGRYNEQFF; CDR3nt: TGTGCCAGCTCACTCCGACTAGCGGGAGGGAGGTACAATGAGCAGTTCTTC
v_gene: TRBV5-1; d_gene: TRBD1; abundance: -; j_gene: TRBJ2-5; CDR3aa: CASSWTDRGYETQYF; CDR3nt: TGCGCCAGCAGCTGGACGGACAGGGGCTACGAGACCCAGTACTTC
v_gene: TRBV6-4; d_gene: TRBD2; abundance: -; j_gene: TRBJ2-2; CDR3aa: CASSDSAAGGPGELFF; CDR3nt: TGTGCCAGCAGTGACTCGGCAGCGGGAGGGCCCGGGGAGCTGTTTTTT
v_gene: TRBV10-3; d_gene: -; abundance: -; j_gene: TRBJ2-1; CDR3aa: CAISESGAISYNEQFF; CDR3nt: TGTGCCATCAGTGAGTCGGGGGCGATCTCCTACAATGAGCAGTTCTTC
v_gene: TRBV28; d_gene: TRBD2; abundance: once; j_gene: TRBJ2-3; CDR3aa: CASSFGSGLITDTQYF; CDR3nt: TGTGCCAGCAGTTTCGGTTCGGGACTAATCACAGATACGCAGTATTTT
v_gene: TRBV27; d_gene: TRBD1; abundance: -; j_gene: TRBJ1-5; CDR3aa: CASSPTGQIYSNQPQHF; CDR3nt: TGTGCCAGCAGTCCAACGGGACAGATTTATAGCAATCAGCCCCAGCATTTT
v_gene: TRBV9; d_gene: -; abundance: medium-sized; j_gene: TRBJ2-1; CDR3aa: CASSVSSHNEQFF; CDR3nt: TGTGCCAGCAGCGTATCCTCTCACAATGAGCAGTTCTTC
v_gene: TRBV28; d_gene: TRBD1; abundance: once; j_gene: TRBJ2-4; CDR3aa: CASSPQGQGARYIQYF; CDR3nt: TGTGCCAGCAGTCCACAGGGACAGGGGGCAAGATACATTCAGTACTTC
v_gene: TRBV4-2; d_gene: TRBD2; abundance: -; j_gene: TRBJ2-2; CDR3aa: CASSPGLAGETGELFF; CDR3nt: TGTGCCAGCAGCCCTGGCCTAGCGGGGGAGACCGGGGAGCTGTTTTTT
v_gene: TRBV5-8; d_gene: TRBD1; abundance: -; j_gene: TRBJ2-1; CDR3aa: CASSPSLGQVTAQFF; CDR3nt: TGTGCCAGCAGCCCAAGCCTCGGACAGGTTACAGCGCAGTTCTTC
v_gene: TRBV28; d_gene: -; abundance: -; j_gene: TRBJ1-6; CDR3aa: CASFQAGGYNSPLHF; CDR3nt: TGTGCCAGCTTTCAAGCCGGGGGGTATAATTCACCCCTCCACTTT
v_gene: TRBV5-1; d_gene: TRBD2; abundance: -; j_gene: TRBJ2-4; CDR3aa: CASSFAGGIGKNIQYF; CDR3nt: TGCGCCAGCAGCTTCGCGGGAGGGATCGGCAAAAACATTCAGTACTTC
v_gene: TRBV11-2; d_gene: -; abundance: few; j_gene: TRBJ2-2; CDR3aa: CASSFLAGELFF; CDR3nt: TGTGCCAGCAGCTTCTTAGCCGGGGAGCTGTTTTTT
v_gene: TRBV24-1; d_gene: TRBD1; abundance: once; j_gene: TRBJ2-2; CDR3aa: CATSAINRGDTGELFF; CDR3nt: TGTGCCACCAGTGCCATAAACAGGGGGGACACCGGGGAGCTGTTTTTT
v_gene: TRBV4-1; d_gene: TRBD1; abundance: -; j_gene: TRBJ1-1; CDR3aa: CASSHMTGVTEAFF; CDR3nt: TGCGCCAGCAGCCATATGACAGGGGTCACTGAAGCTTTCTTT
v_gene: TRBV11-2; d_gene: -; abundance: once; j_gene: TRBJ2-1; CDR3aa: CASSTSLAALQYNEQFF; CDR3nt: TGTGCCAGCAGCACTTCCTTAGCGGCTCTCCAATACAATGAGCAGTTCTTC
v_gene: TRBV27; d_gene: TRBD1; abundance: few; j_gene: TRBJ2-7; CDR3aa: CASTTGGASEQYF; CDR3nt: TGTGCCAGCACGACAGGGGGCGCGTCCGAGCAGTACTTC
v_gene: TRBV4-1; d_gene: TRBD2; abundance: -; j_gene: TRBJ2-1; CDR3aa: CASSHSSGSFDNEQFF; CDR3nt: TGCGCCAGCAGCCACTCTAGCGGGAGTTTCGACAATGAGCAGTTCTTC
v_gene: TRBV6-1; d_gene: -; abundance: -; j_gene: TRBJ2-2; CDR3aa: CASSEYGGELFF; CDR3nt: TGTGCCAGCAGTGAATACGGCGGGGAGCTGTTTTTT
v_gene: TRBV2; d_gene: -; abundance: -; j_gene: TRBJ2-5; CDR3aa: CASQGGETQYF; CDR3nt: TGTGCCTCTCAGGGAGGTGAGACCCAGTACTTC
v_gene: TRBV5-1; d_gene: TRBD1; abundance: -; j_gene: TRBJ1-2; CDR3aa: CASSRDRANYGYTF; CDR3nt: TGCGCCAGCAGCCGGGACAGGGCTAACTATGGCTACACCTTC
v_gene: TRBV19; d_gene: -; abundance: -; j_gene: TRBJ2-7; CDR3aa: CASSQDRWSYEQYF; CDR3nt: TGTGCCAGTAGCCAAGACAGGTGGTCCTACGAGCAGTACTTC
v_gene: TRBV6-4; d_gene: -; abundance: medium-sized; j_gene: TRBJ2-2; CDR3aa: CASSVGGGGGELFF; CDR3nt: TGTGCCAGCAGTGTGGGCGGAGGAGGCGGGGAGCTGTTTTTT
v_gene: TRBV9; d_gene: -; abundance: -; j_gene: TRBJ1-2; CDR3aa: CASSIPSHGYTF; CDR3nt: TGTGCCAGCAGCATCCCCTCCCATGGCTACACCTTC
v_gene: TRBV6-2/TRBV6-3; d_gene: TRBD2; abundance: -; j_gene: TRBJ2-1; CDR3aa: CASSYGASGSDEQFF; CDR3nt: TGTGCCAGCAGTTATGGTGCTAGCGGGAGTGATGAGCAGTTCTTC
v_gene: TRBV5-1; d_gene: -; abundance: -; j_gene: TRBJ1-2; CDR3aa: CASSSDPTATNYGYTF; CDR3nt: TGCGCCAGCAGTTCTGACCCGACAGCCACTAACTATGGCTACACCTTC
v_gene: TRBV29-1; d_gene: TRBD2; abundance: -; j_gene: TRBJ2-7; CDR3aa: CSVRTSGTYEQYF; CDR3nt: TGCAGCGTTCGGACTAGCGGGACCTACGAGCAGTACTTC
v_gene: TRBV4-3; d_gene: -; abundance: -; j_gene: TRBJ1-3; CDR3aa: CASSQETVPHGNTIYF; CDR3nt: TGCGCCAGCAGCCAAGAAACAGTCCCCCATGGAAACACCATATATTTT
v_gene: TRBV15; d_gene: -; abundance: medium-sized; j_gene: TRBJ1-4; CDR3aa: CATGGGREAEKLFF; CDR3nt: TGTGCCACCGGCGGTGGCAGGGAGGCCGAAAAACTGTTTTTT
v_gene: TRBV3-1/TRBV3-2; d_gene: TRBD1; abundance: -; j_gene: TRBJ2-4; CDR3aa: CASSTGDDIQYF; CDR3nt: TGTGCCAGCAGTACAGGGGATGACATTCAGTACTTC
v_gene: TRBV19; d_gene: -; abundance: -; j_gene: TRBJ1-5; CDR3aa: CASSTTDGSNQPQHF; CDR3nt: TGTGCCAGTAGTACGACAGATGGTAGCAATCAGCCCCAGCATTTT
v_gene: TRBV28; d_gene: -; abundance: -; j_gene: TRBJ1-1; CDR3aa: CASSLNYGGAFF; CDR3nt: TGTGCCAGCAGTTTGAATTACGGGGGGGCTTTCTTT
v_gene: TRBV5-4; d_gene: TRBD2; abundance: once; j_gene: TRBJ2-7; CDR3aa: CASSSPGTRKSYEQYF; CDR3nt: TGTGCCAGCAGCTCTCCCGGGACTAGAAAATCCTACGAGCAGTACTTC
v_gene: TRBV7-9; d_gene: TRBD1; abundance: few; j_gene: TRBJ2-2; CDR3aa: CASSDRQGRELFF; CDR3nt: TGTGCCAGCAGCGACCGACAGGGGAGGGAGCTGTTTTTT